What follows describes a single TCR beta chain. The target antigen is unknown. These data originate in a study of regulatory T cells in long-lasting Graves disease. Specified time point: persistent/refractory GD, antithyroid drugs over 5 years with positive TRAb. The TCR library was prepared using RNA isolated from PBMCs. Doctors identified Graves' disease using the American Thyroid Association guidelines. Study-level results: With persistent disease, TRBV28, TRBJ1-2 and TRBJ2-5 were the favored segments. Newly diagnosed patients shared 966 public clonotypes; persistent patients shared some 2,600.

The CDR3 loop spans 18 amino acids. Germline V gives CDR1 LGHDT, CDR2 YNNKEL (reference sequence). The germline V and J ends were trimmed by 4 bases and 0 bases, with 18 bases remaining between them. The authors built TCR beta libraries using iRepertoire HTBI primers and Arm-PCR of CDR3 regions. TCRdb fed the multiplex PCR reads into MiXCR, producing one record per CDR3 protein. The table records 400,000 or so distinct CDR3 sequences, 20% to 30% of them present only once. The sample in question was peripheral blood mononuclear cells (PBMCs), obtained when the disease was refractory, from a patient treated with antithyroid drugs. The TCR sequence derives from a female donor with Graves disease. The chain carries TRBV3-1 and TRBJ2-2; TRBD2 might be the D (5 bases). CDR3: CASSRYLGLGANTGELFF. The CDR3 DNA follows: TGTGCCAGCAGCCGGTATTTAGGACTCGGCGCGAACACCGGGGAGCTGTTTTTT.